This is a list of T cell receptor beta chains from one sample in a study of OX40 agonist ivuxolimab in advanced cancers. Clones were sequenced by immunoSEQ multiplex PCR, and TCRdb holds only the in-frame ones, with some missing. The data hold approximately 86,000 clones, with about 93% observed a single time. This material consisted of CD4+ or CD8+ T cells sorted from blood, taken in a trial of the OX40 agonist ivuxolimab. The receptors shown here come from an adult with an advanced solid tumor such as melanoma, head and neck, liver or kidney cancer. CDR3s include the opening cysteine and the closing phenylalanine or tryptophan. A D gene is named only where the DNA matches it firmly. Clone size is stated in some rows and not others, as once, few, many or a class when expanded.

CDR3	DNA	J	D	size	V
CASSPSWAEADTQYF	TGTGCCAGCAGCCCTTCGTGGGCGGAGGCAGATACGCAGTATTTT	TRBJ2-3	NA	NA	TRBV11-1
CASSVGSGNYGYTF	TGTGCCAGCAGCGTAGGCAGCGGGAACTATGGCTACACCTTC	TRBJ1-2	NA	NA	TRBV9
CATSRDLSGTYEQYF	TGTGCCACCAGCAGAGATCTGTCAGGGACCTACGAGCAGTACTTC	TRBJ2-7	NA	NA	TRBV15
CASSDPLLGANVLTF	TGTGCCAGCAGCGACCCTCTCCTAGGGGCCAACGTCCTGACTTTC	TRBJ2-6	NA	NA	TRBV28
CASSQTTGSGYREQFF	TGTGCCAGCAGCCAAACCACAGGGTCGGGTTATCGTGAGCAGTTCTTC	TRBJ2-1	NA	NA	TRBV5-6
CATRAGQGYNEQFF	TGTGCCACAAGAGCGGGACAGGGCTACAATGAGCAGTTCTTC	TRBJ2-1	TRBD1	NA	TRBV10-3
CASSPVSEGPYEQYF	TGTGCCAGCTCACCGGTGTCTGAGGGGCCCTACGAGCAGTACTTC	TRBJ2-7	NA	NA	TRBV18
CASSLGQGGEKLFF	TGTGCCAGCAGCTTAGGACAGGGCGGTGAAAAACTGTTTTTT	TRBJ1-4	TRBD1	few	TRBV7-9
CASSLSPSNYEQYF	TGTGCCAGCAGCTTAAGTCCAAGCAACTACGAGCAGTACTTC	TRBJ2-7	NA	NA	TRBV7-2
CASSVGTSNLYEQYF	TGTGCCAGCAGCGTCGGGACTTCCAATCTCTACGAGCAGTACTTC	TRBJ2-7	NA	NA	TRBV9
CASSSTVTSTIYF	TGTGCCAGCAGTTCTACCGTGACAAGCACCATATATTTT	TRBJ1-3	NA	NA	TRBV6-6
CASSQAGQGNGYTF	TGTGCCAGCAGTCAAGCGGGGCAGGGAAATGGCTACACCTTC	TRBJ1-2	NA	NA	TRBV28
CASSRTSGGSYGYTF	TGTGCCAGCAGCCGAACCTCAGGGGGCAGCTATGGCTACACCTTC	TRBJ1-2	TRBD1	once	TRBV7-2
CASRPGPLSNQPQHF	TGTGCCAGTAGACCGGGACCGTTAAGCAATCAGCCCCAGCATTTT	TRBJ1-5	NA	once	TRBV19
CASSQKQGRETQYF	TGTGCCAGCAGCCAAAAACAGGGGCGGGAGACCCAGTACTTC	TRBJ2-5	TRBD1	NA	TRBV5-4
CAWSLQGGYGYTF	TGTGCCTGGAGTCTCCAGGGCGGCTATGGCTACACCTTC	TRBJ1-2	NA	NA	TRBV30
CASSLMRAMNTEAFF	TGTGCCAGTAGTTTAATGAGAGCTATGAACACTGAAGCTTTCTTT	TRBJ1-1	NA	NA	TRBV19
CASSLTETQYF	TGTGCCAGCAGCTTAACAGAGACCCAGTACTTC	TRBJ2-5	NA	NA	TRBV7-9
CASSRDSPETQYF	TGTGCCAGCAGCCGCGACAGTCCCGAGACCCAGTACTTC	TRBJ2-5	NA	NA	TRBV5-6
CASSGFGDNYGYTF	TGTGCCAGCAGTGGTTTTGGGGATAACTATGGCTACACCTTC	TRBJ1-2	NA	NA	TRBV28
CASSPVGVETQYF	TGTGCCAGCTCACCAGTGGGGGTGGAGACCCAGTACTTC	TRBJ2-5	NA	NA	TRBV18
CASSGTGARNTEAFF	TGTGCCAGTAGCGGGACAGGGGCAAGAAACACTGAAGCTTTCTTT	TRBJ1-1	TRBD1	few	TRBV19
CASSVGTGQPQHF	TGTGCCAGCAGCGTGGGGACCGGTCAGCCCCAGCATTTT	TRBJ1-5	NA	NA	TRBV9
CASKGGSGNTIYF	TGTGCCAGCAAGGGCGGATCTGGAAACACCATATATTTT	TRBJ1-3	NA	NA	TRBV7-9
CASSYGTYNEQFF	TGTGCCAGCAGTTACGGGACCTACAATGAGCAGTTCTTC	TRBJ2-1	NA	NA	TRBV6-5
CASKALAVTGELFF	TGTGCCAGCAAGGCGCTAGCGGTTACCGGGGAGCTGTTTTTT	TRBJ2-2	TRBD2	NA	TRBV2
CASSLPGQGSYEQYF	TGTGCCAGCAGCTTGCCGGGACAGGGCTCCTACGAGCAGTACTTC	TRBJ2-7	TRBD1	NA	TRBV5-4
CASTPGLLNTEAFF	TGTGCCAGCACCCCCGGACTCTTGAACACTGAAGCTTTCTTT	TRBJ1-1	NA	NA	TRBV7-9
CASSLATGFTGNTIYF	TGTGCCAGCAGCTTAGCGACAGGTTTTACTGGAAACACCATATATTTT	TRBJ1-3	NA	NA	TRBV9
CASSPLGTVLNTEAFF	TGTGCCAGCTCACCACTCGGGACAGTTTTGAACACTGAAGCTTTCTTT	TRBJ1-1	TRBD1	NA	TRBV18
CASSFTDTQYF	TGTGCCAGCAGCTTCACAGATACGCAGTATTTT	TRBJ2-3	NA	NA	TRBV7-6
CSATGGGKRETQYF	TGCAGCGCCACTGGGGGGGGGAAGAGAGAGACCCAGTACTTC	TRBJ2-5	TRBD2	NA	TRBV29-1
CASWTGLGELFF	TGTGCCAGCTGGACAGGTCTCGGGGAGCTGTTTTTT	TRBJ2-2	NA	NA	TRBV21-1
CSVALGRGNTEAFF	TGCAGCGTTGCCTTGGGACGGGGGAACACTGAAGCTTTCTTT	TRBJ1-1	NA	once	TRBV29-1
CASSAPGQLNYGYTF	TGTGCCAGCTCAGCCCCGGGACAGCTTAACTATGGCTACACCTTC	TRBJ1-2	TRBD1	NA	TRBV18
CASSLYGGDNQPQHF	TGTGCCAGCAGTTTATACGGCGGGGACAATCAGCCCCAGCATTTT	TRBJ1-5	NA	NA	TRBV28
CASSIVTDTQYF	TGTGCCAGCAGCATCGTCACAGATACGCAGTATTTT	TRBJ2-3	NA	NA	TRBV7-6
CASSTTGTRSGEQYF	TGTGCCAGCAGCACGACCGGGACTAGGAGCGGGGAGCAGTACTTC	TRBJ2-7	TRBD2	NA	TRBV7-9
CASSPDLGTQYF	TGTGCCAGCTCACCAGACCTAGGGACCCAGTACTTC	TRBJ2-5	NA	NA	TRBV18
CASSLTGGWDEQYF	TGTGCCAGCAGCCTGACAGGGGGTTGGGACGAGCAGTACTTC	TRBJ2-7	TRBD1	NA	TRBV6-5
CASSSTSGGNNEQFF	TGCGCCAGCAGCTCTACTAGCGGCGGTAACAATGAGCAGTTCTTC	TRBJ2-1	TRBD2	NA	TRBV5-1
CASSLSDRVSLYEQYF	TGTGCCAGCAGTTTATCCGACAGGGTGTCCCTTTACGAGCAGTACTTC	TRBJ2-7	TRBD1	once	TRBV28
CASAGLSYNEQFF	TGTGCCAGCGCAGGTTTATCCTACAATGAGCAGTTCTTC	TRBJ2-1	NA	NA	TRBV5-5
CASSSSGVSYNEQFF	TGCGCCAGCAGCTCTAGCGGAGTGTCCTACAATGAGCAGTTCTTC	TRBJ2-1	TRBD2	NA	TRBV5-1
CASSQIAGIPGELFF	TGCGCCAGCAGCCAAATCGCTGGGATCCCCGGGGAGCTGTTTTTT	TRBJ2-2	NA	NA	TRBV4-3
CASSFNPSSGNTIYF	TGTGCCAGCAGCTTTAATCCCAGCTCTGGAAACACCATATATTTT	TRBJ1-3	NA	NA	TRBV7-2
CASSPPRVDEKLFF	TGTGCCAGCAGTCCCCCCAGGGTAGATGAAAAACTGTTTTTT	TRBJ1-4	NA	NA	TRBV28
CASRAGVANPTTDTQYF	TGTGCCAGTAGGGCAGGGGTGGCGAACCCCACCACAGATACGCAGTATTTT	TRBJ2-3	NA	once	TRBV19
CASSRGRQNTEAFF	TGTGCCAGCAGCCGGGGACGCCAGAACACTGAAGCTTTCTTT	TRBJ1-1	NA	NA	TRBV6-5
CASSIAGAQETQYF	TGTGCCAGTAGTATCGCCGGGGCCCAAGAGACCCAGTACTTC	TRBJ2-5	NA	NA	TRBV19